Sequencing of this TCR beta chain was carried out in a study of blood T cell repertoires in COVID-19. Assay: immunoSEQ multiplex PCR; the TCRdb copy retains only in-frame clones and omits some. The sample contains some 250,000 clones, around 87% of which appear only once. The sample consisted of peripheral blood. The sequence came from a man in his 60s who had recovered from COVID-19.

The CDR3 coding sequence is TGTGCCAGCAGCCAAGGAGAGGGACTCCGGCGGTCACCCCTCCACTTT. Protein sequence: CASSQGEGLRRSPLHF. V and J are TRBV7-8 and TRBJ1-6; weak D call: TRBD1 (5 bases). Deletions cut 5 bases from V and 10 bases from J, with 21 bases between. Per germline, CDR1 SGHVS and CDR2 FQNEAQ. The CDR3 length is 16 residues. Complete variable domain (other parts from reference TRBV7-8 and TRBJ1-6): GAGVSQSPRYKVAKRGQDVALRCDPISGHVSLFWYQQALGQGPEFLTYFQNEAQLDKSGLPSDRFFAERPEGSVSTLKIQRTQQEDSAVYLCASSQGEGLRRSPLHFGNGTRLTVT.